This TCR beta chain was obtained from a study of glioma-infiltrating T cells. Trimming left V 1 base short and J 8 bases short, with 11 bases between. The CDR3 totals 13 residues. Germline V gene data show CDR1 as SGHTA and CDR2 as FQGNSA. Using RNA template, CDR3s of TCR alpha and beta were amplified with iRepertoire arm-PCR. TCRdb re-called the multiplex PCR reads through MiXCR, storing one row per CDR3 protein. The table includes more than 95,000 distinct CDR3 sequences, roughly 25% detected once. This clonotype was found many times. What was sequenced was glioma tissue, nonneoplastic brain tissue, or PBMCs (not recorded which). The sequence was obtained from a human donor with low-grade glioma or glioblastoma, undergoing nonglioma brain surgery, or in good health (not recorded which). The rearrangement joins TRBV7-2 to TRBJ1-1; no reliable D call. The CDR3 nucleotides are TGTGCCAGCAGCTTAGTTACGACTGCCGAAGCTTTCTTT. This gives the protein CASSLVTTAEAFF.